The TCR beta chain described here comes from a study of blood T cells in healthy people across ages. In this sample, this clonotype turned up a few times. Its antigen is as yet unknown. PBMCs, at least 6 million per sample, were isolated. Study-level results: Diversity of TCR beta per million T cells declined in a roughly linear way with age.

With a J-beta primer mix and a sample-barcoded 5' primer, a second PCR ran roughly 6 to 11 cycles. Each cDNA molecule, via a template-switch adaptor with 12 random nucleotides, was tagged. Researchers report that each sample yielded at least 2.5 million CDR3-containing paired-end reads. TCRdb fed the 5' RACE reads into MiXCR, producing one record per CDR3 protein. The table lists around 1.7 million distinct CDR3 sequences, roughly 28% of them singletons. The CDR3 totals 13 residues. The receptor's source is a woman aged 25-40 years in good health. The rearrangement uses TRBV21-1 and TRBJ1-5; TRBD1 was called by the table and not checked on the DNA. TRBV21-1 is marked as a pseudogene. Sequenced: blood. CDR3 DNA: TGTGCCAGCAGCGCCGGGATTAATCAGCCCCAGCATTTT. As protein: CASSAGINQPQHF.